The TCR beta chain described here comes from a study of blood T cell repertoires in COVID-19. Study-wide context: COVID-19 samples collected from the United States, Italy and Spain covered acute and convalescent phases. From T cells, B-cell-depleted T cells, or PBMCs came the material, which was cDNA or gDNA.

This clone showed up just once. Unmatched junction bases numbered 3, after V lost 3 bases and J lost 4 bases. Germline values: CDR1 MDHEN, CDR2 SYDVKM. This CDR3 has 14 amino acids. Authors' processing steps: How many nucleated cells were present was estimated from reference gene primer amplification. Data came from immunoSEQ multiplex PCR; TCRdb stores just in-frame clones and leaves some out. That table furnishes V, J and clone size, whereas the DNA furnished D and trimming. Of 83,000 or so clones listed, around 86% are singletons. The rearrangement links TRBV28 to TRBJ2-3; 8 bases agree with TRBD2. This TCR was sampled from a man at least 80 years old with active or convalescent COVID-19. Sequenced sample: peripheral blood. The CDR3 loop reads CASSFTGGPDTQYF. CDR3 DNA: TGTGCCAGCAGTTTTACGGGAGGGCCAGATACGCAGTATTTT.